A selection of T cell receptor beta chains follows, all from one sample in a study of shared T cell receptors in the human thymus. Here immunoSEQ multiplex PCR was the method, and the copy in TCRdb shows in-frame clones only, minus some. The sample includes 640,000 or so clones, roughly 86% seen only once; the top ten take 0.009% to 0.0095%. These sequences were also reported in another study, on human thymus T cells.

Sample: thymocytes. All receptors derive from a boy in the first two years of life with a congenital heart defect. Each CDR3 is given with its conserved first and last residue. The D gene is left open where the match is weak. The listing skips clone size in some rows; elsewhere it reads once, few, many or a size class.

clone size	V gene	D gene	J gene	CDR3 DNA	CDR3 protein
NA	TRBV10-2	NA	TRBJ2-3	TGCGCCAGCAGGGACTCAGGCCCAGATACGCAGTATTTT	CASRDSGPDTQYF
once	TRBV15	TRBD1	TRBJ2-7	TGTGCCACCAGCACTGACCGGGACAGCTCCTACGAGCAGTACTTC	CATSTDRDSSYEQYF
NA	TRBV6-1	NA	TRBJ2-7	TGTGCCAGCAGTGAAGGGCAGCAGGGGACCTTTTACGAGCAGTACTTC	CASSEGQQGTFYEQYF
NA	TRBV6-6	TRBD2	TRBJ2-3	TGTGCCAGCAGTTACAGGTGGCGGGAGGGCCTAGATACGCAGTATTTT	CASSYRWREGLDTQYF
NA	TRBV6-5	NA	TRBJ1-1	TGTGCCAGCAGTTACCTAGACGGTGAAGCTTTCTTT	CASSYLDGEAFF
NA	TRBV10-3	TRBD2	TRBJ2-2	TGTGCCATCAGGCATACGTTTTACCGGGAGGGCCAGGCGAACACCGGGGAGCTGTTTTTT	CAIRHTFYREGQANTGELFF
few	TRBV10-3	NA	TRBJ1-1	TGTGCCATCAGTGAGCCTCCGACAGAGAACACTGAAGCTTTCTTT	CAISEPPTENTEAFF
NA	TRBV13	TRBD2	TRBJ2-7	TGTGCCAGCAGCCACTCTGGGACTAGCGGGGGTAGCTCCTACGAGCAGTACTTC	CASSHSGTSGGSSYEQYF
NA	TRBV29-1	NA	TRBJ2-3	TGCAGCGTTGAAGGTCGGGGTCCCGGCGCAGATACGCAGTATTTT	CSVEGRGPGADTQYF
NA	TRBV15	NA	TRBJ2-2	TGTGCCACCAGCAGTCCCCCCCTCGGAGAGGGCGGGGAGCTGTTTTTT	CATSSPPLGEGGELFF
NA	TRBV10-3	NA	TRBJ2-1	TGTGCCACGAATTCTAGGGGAGGCAATGAGCAGTTCTTC	CATNSRGGNEQFF
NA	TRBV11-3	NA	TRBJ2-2	TGTGCCAGCAGCTTACCCACACGCGGTAGGAACACCGGGGAGCTGTTTTTT	CASSLPTRGRNTGELFF
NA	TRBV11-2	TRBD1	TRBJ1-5	TGTGCCAGCAGCGAAGGTGCCAGGGGGAGCAATCAGCCCCAGCATTTT	CASSEGARGSNQPQHF
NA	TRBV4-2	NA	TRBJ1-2	TGTGCCAGCAGCCAAGAGCAGTTAGGGAGGGGTGGGTATGGCTACACCTTC	CASSQEQLGRGGYGYTF